These 11 T cell receptor beta chains originate from one sample sequenced in a study of regulatory T cells in long-lasting Graves disease listed by TCRdb under 2021. The time point label, read with the paper, signifies: newly diagnosed GD, antithyroid drugs for less than 3 months. For both TCR sequencing and RNA sequencing, RNA was extracted from PBMCs in TRIzol. The protocol used for the library was multiplex PCR. TCRdb names Illumina HiSeq 4000 as the instrument used. To build TCR beta libraries, CDR3 regions were amplified by Arm-PCR using iRepertoire HTBI primers. The public sequencing data were trimmed at Q25 with fastp and processed into clonotypes with MiXCR by TCRdb, which kept only in-frame beta chains. Rows with a matching CDR3 protein are joined into one entry that keeps the most common DNA and genes. The sample profile shows 350,000 to 500,000 distinct CDR3 sequences; over 15% of them were found once. The biggest ten clones account for around a tenth of the sample.

These same records also appear under a second study, on T cells in Graves' hyperthyroidism and ophthalmopathy.

Sequences were derived from peripheral blood mononuclear cells (PBMCs), sampled at new diagnosis, from a patient treated with antithyroid drugs. These receptors were taken from a woman between 25 and 40 years old with Graves disease. Donor details come from another sample of the same person, matched by shared clones.

On this clonotype itself: With a much larger clone just one base away, this may be a read error. This chain uses TRBV28 with TRBJ1-5; TRBD1 matches 7 bases. CDR3 length equals 14 residues. Germline loops: CDR1 MDHEN, CDR2 SYDVKM. CDR3 DNA: TGTGCCAGCAGTTACCAACAGGGGCAACAGCCCCGGCATTTT. The encoded protein is CASSYQQGQQPRHF.

This clonotype was detected many times. The chain carries TRBV28 and TRBJ2-1; 12 bases align to TRBD2. The V segment lost 6 bases and the J segment 2 bases; nucleotides outside the gene matches: 17. The V gene's germline CDR1 is MDHEN and CDR2 SYDVKM. CDR3 length equals 20 residues. The CDR3 spells CASSSVGRLAGGRAYNEQFF. CDR3 DNA: TGTGCCAGCAGCTCCGTCGGGAGGCTAGCGGGAGGGCGGGCCTACAATGAGCAGTTCTTC.

This clonotype has at least ten counts. The V call is TRBV10-3, the J call TRBJ2-5; D unclear. Per germline, CDR1 ENHRY and CDR2 SYGVKD. The CDR3 consists of 13 residues. The V and J ends lost 5 bases and 4 bases respectively, with 11 bases between them. CDR3 bases: TGTGCCATCAGTCAAGGGATTGGAGAGACCCAGTACTTC. The encoded protein is CAISQGIGETQYF.

The rearrangement joins TRBV7-8 to TRBJ2-3; D remains unclear. V lost 6 bases, J lost 0 bases, and 10 bases lay in between. Germline loops: CDR1 SGHVS, CDR2 FQNEAQ. This CDR3 region has 14 residues. CDR3 in amino acids: CASRRGRSTDTQYF. The CDR3 bases are TGTGCCAGCAGGAGAGGTCGAAGCACAGATACGCAGTATTTT.

The sample holds many counts of this clonotype. The rearrangement joins TRBV28 to TRBJ2-1; the D gene is possibly TRBD1 (6 bases). Germline CDR1 reads MDHEN; CDR2 reads SYDVKM. With 4 bases removed from V and 6 bases from J, the gap between germline ends came to 16 bases. The CDR3 consists of 15 residues. CDR3 DNA: TGTGCCAGCAGTTCAGACAGGCCGTTATTCAATGAGCAGTTCTTC. This translates into CASSSDRPLFNEQFF. Filled out from reference TRBV28 and TRBJ2-1, the complete variable domain reads DVKVTQSSRYLVKRTGEKVFLECVQDMDHENMFWYRQDPGLGLRLIYFSYDVKMKEKGDIPEGYSVSREKKERFSLILESASTNQTSMYLCASSSDRPLFNEQFFGPGTRLTVL.

This clonotype showed up many times. V is TRBV18 and J is TRBJ1-1, with D possibly being TRBD1 (6 bases). The CDR3 has 14 residues. Trimming cost V 3 bases and J 6 bases, with 14 bases left between them. Germline V gene sequence: CDR1 KGHSH, CDR2 LQKENI. The CDR3 sequence: CASSPTGAGPEAFF. The CDR3 nucleotides read TGTGCCAGCTCACCGACGGGGGCAGGGCCTGAAGCTTTCTTT.

The rearrangement uses TRBV29-1 and TRBJ2-7, with D possibly matching TRBD2 (6 bases). Germline loops: CDR1 SQVTM, CDR2 ANQGSEA. There are 12 residues in the CDR3. With 7 bases removed from V and 5 bases from J, the gap between germline ends came to 15 bases. The CDR3 sequence is CSAAGPRDEQYF. The CDR3 DNA reads TGCAGCGCAGCGGGCCCCCGGGACGAGCAGTACTTC.

This clonotype was detected a few times. This chain links TRBV6-1 with TRBJ2-1; 9 positions match TRBD2. The V gene end was trimmed by 5 bases and the J gene end by 5 bases; junction bases not matched to a gene: 10. Germline lookup yields CDR1 MNHNS and CDR2 SASEGT. CDR3 length: 16 amino acids. The CDR3 region is CASSPRRSGRNNEQFF. The CDR3 DNA follows: TGTGCCAGCAGTCCCCGTCGAAGCGGGAGGAACAATGAGCAGTTCTTC.

This clonotype was seen many times. The chain couples TRBV2 to TRBJ2-3, with D maybe TRBD2 (8 bases). Germline V lookup: CDR1 SNHLY, CDR2 FYNNEI. This CDR3 has 19 amino acids. Between the trimmed V and J ends, which lost 5 bases and 6 bases, there was a span of 30 bases. CDR3 sequence reads: CASSHDRAPGGPSGDTQYF. The CDR3 DNA reads TGTGCCAGCAGTCATGACAGGGCCCCGGGAGGGCCTTCTGGCGATACGCAGTATTTT.

The chain employs TRBV25-1 and TRBJ2-4, with no clear D. Germline V gives CDR1 MGHDK, CDR2 SYGVNS. CDR3 length: 16 residues. V was cut by 4 bases and J by 9 bases, with 22 bases left in between. The CDR3 spells CASSGPNVSPVGIQYF. The CDR3 nucleotides are TGTGCCAGCAGTGGCCCCAACGTATCCCCCGTGGGCATTCAGTACTTC.

This clonotype has at least ten counts. The V call is TRBV20-1, the J call TRBJ2-3, with 15 bases aligning to TRBD2. The V gene end was trimmed by 6 bases and the J gene end by 0 bases; junction bases not matched to a gene: 4. Germline values: CDR1 DFQATT, CDR2 SNEGSKA (reference sequence). This CDR3 spans 16 amino acids. The CDR3 protein is CSARGLAGGSTDTQYF. The CDR3 DNA sequence: TGCAGTGCGAGGGGACTAGCGGGAGGCAGCACAGATACGCAGTATTTT.